This is a list of T cell receptor beta chains from one sample in a study of T cell responses to AZD1222 COVID-19 vaccine. This table comes from immunoSEQ multiplex PCR, and its TCRdb copy is limited to in-frame clones, with some not included. The sample carries some 250,000 clones, almost 95% recorded once. Sequenced here: peripheral blood, sampled 28 days after the second AZD1222 dose. The receptors were sampled from an adult who received the AZD1222 COVID-19 vaccine. The CDR3 runs from the conserved cysteine through the conserved F or W. Each record gives: CDR3 DNA, CDR3 protein, D gene, V gene, clone size, J gene. A D gene is named only where the DNA matches it firmly. Only some rows state a clone size, as once, few, many or a class for expanded clones.

CDR3nt: TGCGCCAGCAGCTTGGGGATGACAGTCACAGATACGCAGTATTTT; CDR3aa: CASSLGMTVTDTQYF; d_gene: NA; v_gene: TRBV5-1; abundance: NA; j_gene: TRBJ2-3
CDR3nt: TGTGCCAGCAAAGGTATTTCACAGGGGGCCGACTCCTACGAGCAGTACTTC; CDR3aa: CASKGISQGADSYEQYF; d_gene: TRBD1; v_gene: TRBV2; abundance: few; j_gene: TRBJ2-7
CDR3nt: TGTGCCAGCTCACCAAGGGGGACTACGGGAGAGCAGTACTTC; CDR3aa: CASSPRGTTGEQYF; d_gene: NA; v_gene: TRBV18; abundance: once; j_gene: TRBJ2-7
CDR3nt: TGCGCCAGCAGTGAACAGGGGGCAGGGGAGACCCAGTACTTC; CDR3aa: CASSEQGAGETQYF; d_gene: TRBD1; v_gene: TRBV10-2; abundance: NA; j_gene: TRBJ2-5
CDR3nt: TGTGCCAGCAGCTTAGTTGGAGCAGGGGATACGCAGTATTTT; CDR3aa: CASSLVGAGDTQYF; d_gene: NA; v_gene: TRBV11-2; abundance: NA; j_gene: TRBJ2-3
CDR3nt: TGTGCCACCAGCCTACAAACGAGAGGGGAAAAACTGTTTTTT; CDR3aa: CATSLQTRGEKLFF; d_gene: NA; v_gene: TRBV24-1; abundance: NA; j_gene: TRBJ1-4
CDR3nt: TGTGCCAGCAGCACCCGGGGAGCGGGGTATATCGATGAGCAGTTCTTC; CDR3aa: CASSTRGAGYIDEQFF; d_gene: TRBD2; v_gene: TRBV7-3; abundance: NA; j_gene: TRBJ2-1
CDR3nt: TGTGCCTGGAGTGTAACTGGGTCCGGGGAAAAACTGTTTTTT; CDR3aa: CAWSVTGSGEKLFF; d_gene: NA; v_gene: TRBV30; abundance: NA; j_gene: TRBJ1-4
CDR3nt: TGTGCCAGCAGCTTAGCCAACTATGGCTACACCTTC; CDR3aa: CASSLANYGYTF; d_gene: NA; v_gene: TRBV28; abundance: NA; j_gene: TRBJ1-2
CDR3nt: TGTGCCAGCAGCTTAGGAAGGCCCCTCCACTTT; CDR3aa: CASSLGRPLHF; d_gene: NA; v_gene: TRBV28; abundance: NA; j_gene: TRBJ1-6
CDR3nt: TGCGCCAGCAGCTGGTCTACTGCAACTAATGAAAAACTGTTTTTT; CDR3aa: CASSWSTATNEKLFF; d_gene: NA; v_gene: TRBV5-1; abundance: NA; j_gene: TRBJ1-4
CDR3nt: TGTGCCAGCTCCCCCAGCGGGATTCCCTACGAGCAGTACTTC; CDR3aa: CASSPSGIPYEQYF; d_gene: TRBD2; v_gene: TRBV2; abundance: NA; j_gene: TRBJ2-7
CDR3nt: TGTGCCAGGGGACTAGCGGGGGACAATGAGCAGTTCTTC; CDR3aa: CARGLAGDNEQFF; d_gene: TRBD2; v_gene: TRBV19; abundance: NA; j_gene: TRBJ2-1
CDR3nt: TGTGCCAGCAGTGAAGGTCCGGGCAATCAGCCCCAGCATTTT; CDR3aa: CASSEGPGNQPQHF; d_gene: NA; v_gene: TRBV6-1; abundance: NA; j_gene: TRBJ1-5
CDR3nt: TGTGCCAGCAGCCAAGATTGGGGCTACACCTTC; CDR3aa: CASSQDWGYTF; d_gene: NA; v_gene: TRBV3-1/TRBV3-2; abundance: once; j_gene: TRBJ1-2
CDR3nt: TGTGCCAGCACCATAAATCCCCATCCCCGACTAGTGATTGGCTACGAGCAGTACTTC; CDR3aa: CASTINPHPRLVIGYEQYF; d_gene: NA; v_gene: TRBV27; abundance: NA; j_gene: TRBJ2-7
CDR3nt: TGTGCCAGCAGCGCGCAGGGGGTGAACACTGAAGCTTTCTTT; CDR3aa: CASSAQGVNTEAFF; d_gene: TRBD1; v_gene: TRBV11-3; abundance: NA; j_gene: TRBJ1-1
CDR3nt: TGTGCCAGCAGCCTACGGACTAGCTATGAGACCCAGTACTTC; CDR3aa: CASSLRTSYETQYF; d_gene: TRBD2; v_gene: TRBV7-9; abundance: NA; j_gene: TRBJ2-5
CDR3nt: TGTGCCAGCAGCCAACCGACTAGCGGCACAGATACGCAGTATTTT; CDR3aa: CASSQPTSGTDTQYF; d_gene: TRBD2; v_gene: TRBV4-2; abundance: NA; j_gene: TRBJ2-3
CDR3nt: TGTGCCACCAGCACTCTGACAGGGCCCTATGGCTACACCTTC; CDR3aa: CATSTLTGPYGYTF; d_gene: TRBD1; v_gene: TRBV15; abundance: NA; j_gene: TRBJ1-2
CDR3nt: TGTGCCAGCAGACCCGAGGTCGGTGGGCAGTTCTTC; CDR3aa: CASRPEVGGQFF; d_gene: NA; v_gene: TRBV12-3/TRBV12-4; abundance: NA; j_gene: TRBJ2-1
CDR3nt: TGTGCCAGCAGCCAAGTGGGGGCTCAAGTTTCACCCCTCCACTTT; CDR3aa: CASSQVGAQVSPLHF; d_gene: NA; v_gene: TRBV3-1/TRBV3-2; abundance: once; j_gene: TRBJ1-6
CDR3nt: TGCGCCAGCAGCCAAGAGAGACTAGCGGGGGGGCATGAGCAGTTCTTC; CDR3aa: CASSQERLAGGHEQFF; d_gene: TRBD2; v_gene: TRBV4-1; abundance: NA; j_gene: TRBJ2-1
CDR3nt: TGTGCCAGCAGCGTAGCCCCACTAGCGGGAGGGCATGAGCAGTTCTTC; CDR3aa: CASSVAPLAGGHEQFF; d_gene: TRBD2; v_gene: TRBV9; abundance: NA; j_gene: TRBJ2-1
CDR3nt: TGTGCCAGCAGCCTACGCGGGGGACACAGAGACACCGGGGAGCTGTTTTTT; CDR3aa: CASSLRGGHRDTGELFF; d_gene: NA; v_gene: TRBV11-3; abundance: NA; j_gene: TRBJ2-2
CDR3nt: TGTGCCAGCAGCCCAGGGACAGGGGGAGCTTTCTTT; CDR3aa: CASSPGTGGAFF; d_gene: TRBD1; v_gene: TRBV9; abundance: NA; j_gene: TRBJ1-1
CDR3nt: TGTGCCAGCCGGGACAGGGGGGCAAGTAATGAAAAACTGTTTTTT; CDR3aa: CASRDRGASNEKLFF; d_gene: TRBD1; v_gene: TRBV19; abundance: NA; j_gene: TRBJ1-4
CDR3nt: TGTGCCAGCAGTTGGGACAGGGGGCGGGGGGAGCAGTACTTC; CDR3aa: CASSWDRGRGEQYF; d_gene: TRBD1; v_gene: TRBV6-5; abundance: once; j_gene: TRBJ2-7
CDR3nt: TGCGCCAGCAGCCCGCAAGAGGGCAGCTTCGCGCAGTATTTT; CDR3aa: CASSPQEGSFAQYF; d_gene: NA; v_gene: TRBV4-1; abundance: once; j_gene: TRBJ2-3
CDR3nt: TGTGCCAGCTCACCCTCCGGGCAAGAGACCCAGTACTTC; CDR3aa: CASSPSGQETQYF; d_gene: NA; v_gene: TRBV18; abundance: NA; j_gene: TRBJ2-5
CDR3nt: TGTGCCACCCTACAGAGAGGCTACACCTTC; CDR3aa: CATLQRGYTF; d_gene: NA; v_gene: TRBV12-3/TRBV12-4; abundance: NA; j_gene: TRBJ1-2
CDR3nt: TGTGCCAGCAGTTCCCCTCGGGAGGGCCAGCCCCAGCATTTT; CDR3aa: CASSSPREGQPQHF; d_gene: NA; v_gene: TRBV7-9; abundance: few; j_gene: TRBJ1-5
CDR3nt: TGCGCCAGCAGTGAGATTGCCTCAGCGTTGAACACTGAAGCTTTCTTT; CDR3aa: CASSEIASALNTEAFF; d_gene: NA; v_gene: TRBV10-2; abundance: NA; j_gene: TRBJ1-1
CDR3nt: TGTGCCAGCAGCCGAGGGACTCCTGGAGTGACCGGGGAGCTGTTTTTT; CDR3aa: CASSRGTPGVTGELFF; d_gene: NA; v_gene: TRBV5-4; abundance: NA; j_gene: TRBJ2-2
CDR3nt: TGTGCCAGCAGTTTACCCTTCGAAGGGTCGCAGTACTTC; CDR3aa: CASSLPFEGSQYF; d_gene: NA; v_gene: TRBV12-3/TRBV12-4; abundance: NA; j_gene: TRBJ2-7